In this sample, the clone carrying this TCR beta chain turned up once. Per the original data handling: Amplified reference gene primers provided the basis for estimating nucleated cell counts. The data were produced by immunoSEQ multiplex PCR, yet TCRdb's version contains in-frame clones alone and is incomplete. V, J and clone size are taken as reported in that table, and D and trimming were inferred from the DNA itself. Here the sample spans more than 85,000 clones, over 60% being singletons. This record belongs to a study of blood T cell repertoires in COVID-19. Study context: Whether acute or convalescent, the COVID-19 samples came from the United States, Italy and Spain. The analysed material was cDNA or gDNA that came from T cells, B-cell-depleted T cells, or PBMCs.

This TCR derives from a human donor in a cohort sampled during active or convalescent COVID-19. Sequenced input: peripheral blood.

CDR3 protein: CSAKHPYTQYF. The CDR3 DNA reads as TGCAGTGCTAAACATCCCTATACGCAGTATTTT. The chain employs TRBV20-1 and TRBJ2-3, with no clear D. Germline loops: CDR1 DFQATT, CDR2 SNEGSKA (reference sequence). CDR3 length: 11 amino acids. V lost 4 bases and J 7 bases, leaving 9 bases between the germline ends.